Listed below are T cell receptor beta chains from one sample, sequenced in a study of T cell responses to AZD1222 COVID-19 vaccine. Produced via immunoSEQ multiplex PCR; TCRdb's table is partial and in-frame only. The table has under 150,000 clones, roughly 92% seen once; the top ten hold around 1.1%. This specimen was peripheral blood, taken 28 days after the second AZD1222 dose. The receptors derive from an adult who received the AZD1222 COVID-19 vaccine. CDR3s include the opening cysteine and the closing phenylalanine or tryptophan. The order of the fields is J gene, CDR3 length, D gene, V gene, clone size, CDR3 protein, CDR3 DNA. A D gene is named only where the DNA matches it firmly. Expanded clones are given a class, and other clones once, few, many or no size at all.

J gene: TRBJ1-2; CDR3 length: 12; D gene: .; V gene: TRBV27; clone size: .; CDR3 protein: CASSDRGVGYTF; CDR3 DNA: TGTGCCAGCAGCGACCGGGGGGTCGGCTACACCTTC
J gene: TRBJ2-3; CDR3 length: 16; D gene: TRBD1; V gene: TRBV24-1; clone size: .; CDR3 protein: CATSDKDRGRADTQYF; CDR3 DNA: TGTGCCACCAGTGACAAGGACAGGGGGCGGGCAGATACGCAGTATTTT
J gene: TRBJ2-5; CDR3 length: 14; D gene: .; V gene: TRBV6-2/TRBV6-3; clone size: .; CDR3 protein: CASSPTELQETQYF; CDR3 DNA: TGTGCCAGCAGTCCGACAGAACTTCAAGAGACCCAGTACTTC
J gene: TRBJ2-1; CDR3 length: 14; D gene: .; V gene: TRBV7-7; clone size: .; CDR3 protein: CASSFDSRPNEQFF; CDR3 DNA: TGTGCCAGCAGCTTCGACAGTAGACCGAATGAGCAGTTCTTC
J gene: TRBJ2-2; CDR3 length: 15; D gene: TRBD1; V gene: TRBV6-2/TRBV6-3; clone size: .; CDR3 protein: CASSYRGPNTGELFF; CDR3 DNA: TGTGCCAGCAGTTACAGGGGGCCTAACACCGGGGAGCTGTTTTTT
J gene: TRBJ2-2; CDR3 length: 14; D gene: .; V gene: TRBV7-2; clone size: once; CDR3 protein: CASSVLQGAGELFF; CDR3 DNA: TGTGCCAGCAGCGTCTTACAGGGTGCCGGGGAGCTGTTTTTT
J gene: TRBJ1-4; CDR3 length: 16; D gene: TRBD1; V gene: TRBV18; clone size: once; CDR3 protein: CASSPPSAGGGEKLFF; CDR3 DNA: TGTGCCAGCTCACCACCGTCCGCAGGGGGCGGTGAAAAACTGTTTTTT
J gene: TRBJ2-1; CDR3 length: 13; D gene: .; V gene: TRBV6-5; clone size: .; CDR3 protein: CASRRPAYNEQFF; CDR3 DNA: TGTGCCAGCAGGCGCCCAGCCTACAATGAGCAGTTCTTC
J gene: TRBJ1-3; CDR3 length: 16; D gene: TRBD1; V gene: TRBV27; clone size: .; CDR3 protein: CASSPGTAARGDTIYF; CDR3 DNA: TGTGCCAGCAGTCCCGGGACAGCCGCCAGGGGAGACACCATATATTTT
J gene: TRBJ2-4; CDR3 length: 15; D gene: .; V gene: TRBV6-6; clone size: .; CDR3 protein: CASSSAGDDKNIQYF; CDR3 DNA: TGTGCCAGCAGTTCTGCAGGGGATGACAAAAACATTCAGTACTTC
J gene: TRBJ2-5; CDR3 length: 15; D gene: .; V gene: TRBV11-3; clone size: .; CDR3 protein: CASSLGPTPGETQYF; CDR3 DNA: TGTGCCAGCAGCTTAGGACCTACCCCTGGGGAGACCCAGTACTTC
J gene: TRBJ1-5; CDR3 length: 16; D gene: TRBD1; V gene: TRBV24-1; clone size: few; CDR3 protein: CATSDPGQGSNQPQHF; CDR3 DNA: TGTGCCACCAGTGATCCGGGACAGGGCAGCAATCAGCCCCAGCATTTT
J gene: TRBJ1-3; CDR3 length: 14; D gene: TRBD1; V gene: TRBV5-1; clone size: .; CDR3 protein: CASSFSGQGNTIYF; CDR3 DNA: TGCGCCAGCAGCTTCTCGGGACAGGGAAACACCATATATTTT
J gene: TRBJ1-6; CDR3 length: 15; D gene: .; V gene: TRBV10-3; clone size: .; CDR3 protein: CAISEGRGENSPLHF; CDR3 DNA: TGTGCCATCAGTGAGGGCAGAGGAGAGAATTCACCCCTCCACTTT
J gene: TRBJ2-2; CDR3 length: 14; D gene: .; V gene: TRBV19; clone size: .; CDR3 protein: CASNEQPNTGELFF; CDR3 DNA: TGTGCCAGTAACGAACAGCCGAACACCGGGGAGCTGTTTTTT
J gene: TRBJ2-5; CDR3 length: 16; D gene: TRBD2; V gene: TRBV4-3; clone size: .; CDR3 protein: CASSQDLLAGQETQYF; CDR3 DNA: TGCGCCAGCAGCCAAGATCTACTAGCGGGGCAAGAGACCCAGTACTTC
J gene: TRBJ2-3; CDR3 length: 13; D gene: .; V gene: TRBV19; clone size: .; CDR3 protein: CASSRVGSDTQYF; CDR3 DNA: TGTGCCAGTAGTAGGGTTGGATCCGATACGCAGTATTTT
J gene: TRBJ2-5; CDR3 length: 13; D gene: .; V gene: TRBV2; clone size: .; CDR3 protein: CASRRMNQETQYF; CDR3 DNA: TGTGCCAGCAGGAGGATGAATCAAGAGACCCAGTACTTC
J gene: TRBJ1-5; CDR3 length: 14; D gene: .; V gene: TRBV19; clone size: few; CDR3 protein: CASSIRGGNQPQHF; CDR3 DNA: TGTGCCAGTAGTATCCGGGGGGGCAATCAGCCCCAGCATTTT
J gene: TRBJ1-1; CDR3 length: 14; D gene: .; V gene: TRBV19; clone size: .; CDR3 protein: CASSLPRVSPEAFF; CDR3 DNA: TGTGCCAGTAGTCTCCCTAGGGTTTCACCTGAAGCTTTCTTT
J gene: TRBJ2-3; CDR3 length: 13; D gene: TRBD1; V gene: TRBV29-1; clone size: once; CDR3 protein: CSALPQGADTQYF; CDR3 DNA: TGCAGCGCCCTGCCCCAGGGGGCAGATACGCAGTATTTT
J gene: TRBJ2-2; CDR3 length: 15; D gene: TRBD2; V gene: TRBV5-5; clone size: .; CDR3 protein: CASSLRGEGTGELFF; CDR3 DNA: TGTGCCAGCAGCTTGCGCGGGGAGGGCACCGGGGAGCTGTTTTTT
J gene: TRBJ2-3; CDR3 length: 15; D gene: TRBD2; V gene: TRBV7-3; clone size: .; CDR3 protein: CASSLTSGDPDTQYF; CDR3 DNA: TGTGCCAGCAGCTTAACTAGCGGGGATCCAGATACGCAGTATTTT
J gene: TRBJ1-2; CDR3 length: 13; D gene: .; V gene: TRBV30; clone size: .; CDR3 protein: CALVVGRPYGYTF; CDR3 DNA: TGTGCCTTGGTCGTAGGCAGACCCTATGGCTACACCTTC
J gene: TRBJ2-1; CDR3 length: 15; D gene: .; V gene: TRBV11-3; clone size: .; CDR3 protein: CASSRGAGVGNEQFF; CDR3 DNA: TGTGCCAGCAGCCGGGGGGCCGGGGTGGGGAATGAGCAGTTCTTC
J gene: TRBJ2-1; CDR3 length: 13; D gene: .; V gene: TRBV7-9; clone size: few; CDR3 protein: CASSQDSYNEQFF; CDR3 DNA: TGTGCCAGCAGCCAAGACAGTTACAATGAGCAGTTCTTC
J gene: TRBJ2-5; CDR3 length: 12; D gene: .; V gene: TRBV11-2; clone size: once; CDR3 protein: CASSFTSETQYF; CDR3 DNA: TGTGCCAGCAGCTTTACGTCAGAGACCCAGTACTTC
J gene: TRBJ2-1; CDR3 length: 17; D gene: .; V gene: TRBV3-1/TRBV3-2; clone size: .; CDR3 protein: CASSPSAGGSSYNEQFF; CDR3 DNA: TGTGCCAGCAGCCCATCCGCTGGAGGGAGCTCCTACAATGAGCAGTTCTTC
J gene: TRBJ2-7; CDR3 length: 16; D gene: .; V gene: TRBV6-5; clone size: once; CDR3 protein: CASSYSRGRSSYEQYF; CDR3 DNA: TGTGCCAGCAGTTACTCGAGAGGGAGGAGCTCCTACGAGCAGTACTTC
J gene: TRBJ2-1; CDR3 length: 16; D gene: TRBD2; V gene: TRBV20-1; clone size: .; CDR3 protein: CSASGRTSGGNNEQFF; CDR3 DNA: TGCAGTGCTAGTGGCCGGACTAGCGGGGGGAACAATGAGCAGTTCTTC
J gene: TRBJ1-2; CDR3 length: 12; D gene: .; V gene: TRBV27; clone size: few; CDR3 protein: CASGSGPYGYTF; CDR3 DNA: TGTGCCAGCGGATCGGGGCCATATGGCTACACCTTC
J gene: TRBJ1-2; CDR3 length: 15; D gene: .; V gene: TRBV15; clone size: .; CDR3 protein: CATSRVASLNYGYTF; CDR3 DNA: TGTGCCACCAGCAGAGTAGCAAGCCTCAACTATGGCTACACCTTC
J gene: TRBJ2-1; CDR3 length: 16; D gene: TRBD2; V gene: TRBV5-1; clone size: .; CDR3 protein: CASSLVVGGEHNEQFF; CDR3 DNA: TGCGCCAGCAGCTTGGTAGTCGGGGGGGAACACAATGAGCAGTTCTTC
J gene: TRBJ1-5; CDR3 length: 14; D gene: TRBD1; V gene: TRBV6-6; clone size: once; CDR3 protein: CASSFRGDNQPQHF; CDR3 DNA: TGTGCCAGCAGTTTCAGGGGGGACAATCAGCCCCAGCATTTT
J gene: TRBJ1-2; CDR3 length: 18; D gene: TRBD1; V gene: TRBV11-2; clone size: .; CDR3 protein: CASSPPGQVPPRISGYTF; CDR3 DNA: TGTGCCAGCAGCCCCCCAGGACAGGTACCCCCTCGGATCTCGGGCTACACCTTC
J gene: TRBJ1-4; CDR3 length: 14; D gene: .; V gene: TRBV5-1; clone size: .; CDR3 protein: CASSPRGVGEKLFF; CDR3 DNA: TGCGCCAGCAGCCCAAGGGGAGTTGGCGAAAAACTGTTTTTT
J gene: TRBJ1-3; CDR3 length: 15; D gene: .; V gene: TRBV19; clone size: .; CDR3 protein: CASSIDSGAGNTIYF; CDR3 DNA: TGTGCCAGTAGTATCGACAGCGGAGCTGGAAACACCATATATTTT
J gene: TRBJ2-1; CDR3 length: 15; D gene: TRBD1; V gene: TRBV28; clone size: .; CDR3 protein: CASSLGDRGGNEQFF; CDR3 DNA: TGTGCCAGCAGTTTGGGGGACAGGGGTGGCAATGAGCAGTTCTTC
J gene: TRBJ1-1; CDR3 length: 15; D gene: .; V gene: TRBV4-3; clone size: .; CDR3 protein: CASSLKPGHNTEAFF; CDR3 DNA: TGCGCCAGCAGCCTCAAACCGGGCCACAACACTGAAGCTTTCTTT
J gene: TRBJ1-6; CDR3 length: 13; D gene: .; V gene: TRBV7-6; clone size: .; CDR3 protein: CASSSTLNSPLHF; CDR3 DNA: TGTGCCAGCAGCTCCACTCTAAATTCACCCCTCCACTTT
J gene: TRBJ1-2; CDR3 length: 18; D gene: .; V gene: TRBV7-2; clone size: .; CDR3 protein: CASSLSVTDGQAGGGYTF; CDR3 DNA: TGTGCCAGCAGCTTATCCGTTACGGACGGGCAGGCCGGGGGTGGCTACACCTTC
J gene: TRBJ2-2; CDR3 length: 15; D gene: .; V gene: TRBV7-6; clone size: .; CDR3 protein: CASSRTVTNTGELFF; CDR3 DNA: TGTGCCAGCAGTCGGACAGTGACTAACACCGGGGAGCTGTTTTTT
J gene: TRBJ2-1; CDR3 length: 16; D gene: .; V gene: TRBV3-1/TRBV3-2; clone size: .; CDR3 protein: CASSQFSRGVRNEQFF; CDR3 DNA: TGTGCCAGCAGCCAATTCTCGCGTGGGGTTAGAAATGAGCAGTTCTTC
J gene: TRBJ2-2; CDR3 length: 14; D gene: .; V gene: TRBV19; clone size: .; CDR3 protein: CASTNRPNTGELFF; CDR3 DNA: TGTGCCAGTACAAACAGACCGAACACCGGGGAGCTGTTTTTT
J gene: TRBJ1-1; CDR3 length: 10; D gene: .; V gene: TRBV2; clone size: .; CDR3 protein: CASQNTEAFF; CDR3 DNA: TGTGCCAGCCAGAACACTGAAGCTTTCTTT
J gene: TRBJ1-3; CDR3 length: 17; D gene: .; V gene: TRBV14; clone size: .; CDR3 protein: CASSQDLRRLSGNTIYF; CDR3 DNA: TGTGCCAGCAGCCAAGATCTAAGAAGGCTCTCTGGAAACACCATATATTTT
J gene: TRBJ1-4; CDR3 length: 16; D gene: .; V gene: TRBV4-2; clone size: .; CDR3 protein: CASSQDIGQGNEKLFF; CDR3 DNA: TGTGCCAGCAGCCAAGATATCGGTCAGGGCAATGAAAAACTGTTTTTT
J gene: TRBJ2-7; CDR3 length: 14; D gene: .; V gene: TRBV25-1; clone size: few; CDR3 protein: CASSDAGRIYEQYF; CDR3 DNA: TGTGCCAGCAGTGATGCGGGACGCATCTACGAGCAGTACTTC
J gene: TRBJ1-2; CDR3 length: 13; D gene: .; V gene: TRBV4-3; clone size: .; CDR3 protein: CASSPSTSYGYTF; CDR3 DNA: TGCGCCAGCAGCCCCTCGACCTCTTATGGCTACACCTTC
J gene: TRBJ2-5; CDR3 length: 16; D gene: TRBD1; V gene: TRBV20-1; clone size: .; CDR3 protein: CSASLIATGFGETQYF; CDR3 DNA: TGCAGTGCTAGTCTCATCGCGACAGGGTTCGGGGAGACCCAGTACTTC
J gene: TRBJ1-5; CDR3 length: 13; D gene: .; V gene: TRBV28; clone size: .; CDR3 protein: CASNEGNNQPQHF; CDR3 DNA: TGTGCCAGCAACGAAGGCAACAATCAGCCCCAGCATTTT
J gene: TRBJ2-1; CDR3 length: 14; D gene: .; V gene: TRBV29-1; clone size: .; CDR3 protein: CSVDGPGTWDEQFF; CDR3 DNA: TGCAGCGTTGATGGGCCAGGGACGTGGGATGAGCAGTTCTTC
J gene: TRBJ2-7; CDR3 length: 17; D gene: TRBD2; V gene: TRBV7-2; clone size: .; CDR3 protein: CASSLGSSGSSGREQYF; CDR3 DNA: TGTGCCAGCAGCTTAGGTTCTAGCGGGAGCTCGGGTCGGGAGCAGTACTTC
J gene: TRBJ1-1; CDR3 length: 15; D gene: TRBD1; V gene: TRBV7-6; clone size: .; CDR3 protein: CASSLALDRRTEAFF; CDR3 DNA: TGTGCCAGCAGCTTAGCGTTGGACAGGCGTACTGAAGCTTTCTTT
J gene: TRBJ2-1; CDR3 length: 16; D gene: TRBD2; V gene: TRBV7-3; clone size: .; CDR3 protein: CASSSGLAGGGNEQFF; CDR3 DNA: TGTGCCAGCAGCTCCGGACTAGCGGGGGGCGGGAATGAGCAGTTCTTC
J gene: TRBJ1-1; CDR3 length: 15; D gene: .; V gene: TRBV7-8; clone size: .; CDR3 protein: CASSLGGSMNTEAFF; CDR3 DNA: TGTGCCAGCAGCTTGGGTGGGTCAATGAACACTGAAGCTTTCTTT